This T cell receptor (beta chain) is drawn from a study of cytomegalovirus exposure and HLA in healthy donors. Study-wide findings and caveats: In a later analysis, donors in an Asian-associated ancestry cluster reportedly had fewer N-insertions in productive TCRs than the cohort mean.

On this clone itself: No antigen is known for it.

V was pared by 1 base and J by 1 base, with 7 bases between. CDR1 is MDHEN, CDR2 SYDVKM, per germline. CDR3 length: 15 residues. PCR employed 60 Vbeta and 13 Jbeta primers. Produced via immunoSEQ multiplex PCR; TCRdb's table is partial and in-frame only. The profile shows some 110,000 clones, 75% to 90% of them singletons. The chain employs TRBV28 and TRBJ2-2; D remains unclear. Material: PBMCs. The sequence was obtained from a young man in good health and CMV-seronegative. The CDR3 loop is CASSLSGRNTGELFF. CDR3 nucleotide sequence: TGTGCCAGCAGTTTATCGGGTAGGAACACCGGGGAGCTGTTTTTT.